The rows below give T cell receptor beta chains drawn from one sample of a study of blood T cell repertoires in COVID-19. Using immunoSEQ multiplex PCR, the repertoire was profiled, and TCRdb retains in-frame clones only, with some absent. The data hold fewer than 350,000 clones, with about 89% observed a single time. The sample was peripheral blood. Source of these receptors: a man aged 40-49 years with acute or convalescent COVID-19. CDR3s include the opening cysteine and the closing phenylalanine or tryptophan. The D gene is left open where the match is weak. Clone size is given for some rows only: seen once, a few or many times, or a class if the clone is expanded.

size	V	J	D	DNA	CDR3
.	TRBV6-5	TRBJ2-3	.	TGTGCCAGCATTTCCGGGACTCATGGCACAGATACGCAGTATTTT	CASISGTHGTDTQYF
.	TRBV11-2	TRBJ1-4	TRBD1	TGTGCCAGCAGCTCCCACAGGGGGCGCCCGGGTGAAAAACTGTTTTTT	CASSSHRGRPGEKLFF
few	TRBV7-9	TRBJ1-5	.	TGTGCCAGCAGCTTTGACAGTTCGCGCCAGCATTTT	CASSFDSSRQHF
.	TRBV11-2	TRBJ2-7	TRBD1	TGTGCCAGCAGCCCCGGGACAGTTGGTCAGGAGCAGTACTTC	CASSPGTVGQEQYF
.	TRBV7-8	TRBJ1-5	TRBD1	TGTGCCAGCAGCCCAACGAGGGACAGTTATAGTCCCTCAAATCAGCCCCAGCATTTT	CASSPTRDSYSPSNQPQHF
.	TRBV20-1	TRBJ1-1	.	TGCAGTGCCAGTTGGGGGGGGACTGAAGCTTTCTTT	CSASWGGTEAFF
.	TRBV27	TRBJ2-7	.	TGTGCCAGCAGTTTAAAACCTCCGGGCTACGAGCAGTACTTC	CASSLKPPGYEQYF
.	TRBV24-1	TRBJ2-3	TRBD1	TGTGCCACCGGCCCCAGAGGGACAGGGACAGATACGCAGTATTTT	CATGPRGTGTDTQYF
.	TRBV13	TRBJ1-4	.	TGTGCCAGCAGCTTATCGAGGATGGGTAGTGAAAAACTGTTTTTT	CASSLSRMGSEKLFF
.	TRBV3-1/TRBV3-2	TRBJ1-1	TRBD1	TGTGCCAGCAGTCACCTGGACAGGGGGGAAGCTTTCTTT	CASSHLDRGEAFF
.	TRBV3-1/TRBV3-2	TRBJ1-2	.	TGTGCCAGCAGCCAATCTACAGGAGCCGTTAGCGGCTACACCTTC	CASSQSTGAVSGYTF
.	TRBV6-5	TRBJ2-1	.	TGTGCCAGCAGCCCCGGGATAGCCTACAATGAGCAGTTCTTC	CASSPGIAYNEQFF
few	TRBV19	TRBJ2-2	TRBD2	TGTGCCAGTAGTATGGGGAGGGATCCCGGGGAGCTGTTTTTT	CASSMGRDPGELFF
.	TRBV3-1/TRBV3-2	TRBJ2-1	.	TGTGCCAGCAGCCAAGACGGGCCGGGGTTCCGGGCGGGGGAGCAGTTCTTC	CASSQDGPGFRAGEQFF
.	TRBV4-2	TRBJ1-3	.	TGTGCCAGCAGCCAAGACGGGGGAACAGGAAACACCATATATTTT	CASSQDGGTGNTIYF
.	TRBV6-5	TRBJ2-3	.	TGTGCCGGAGGAATCGGCTGGGGGCTAGATGCGCAGTATTTT	CAGGIGWGLDAQYF
.	TRBV3-1/TRBV3-2	TRBJ1-5	.	TGTGCCAGCAGCCAAGGGGGCAGGGGCAGTGGCAATCAGCCCCAGCATTTT	CASSQGGRGSGNQPQHF
.	TRBV19	TRBJ1-5	.	TGTGCCAGTAGTGAGGGATCTAGCAATCAGCCCCAGCATTTT	CASSEGSSNQPQHF
few	TRBV11-2	TRBJ2-7	TRBD2	TGTGCCAGCAGCTTCACTAGCGGGCGATCCTACGAGCAGTACTTC	CASSFTSGRSYEQYF
.	TRBV19	TRBJ1-2	TRBD1	TGTGCCAGTAGCCGACAGGGATCCTATGGCTACACCTTC	CASSRQGSYGYTF
.	TRBV5-1	TRBJ1-1	.	TGCGCCAGCAGCTTCCAGGGAAGAACTGAAGCTTTCTTT	CASSFQGRTEAFF
.	TRBV15	TRBJ2-1	TRBD1	TGTGCCACCAGCAGGGCGGGGACAGGGACCTACAATGAGCAGTTCTTC	CATSRAGTGTYNEQFF
few	TRBV2	TRBJ1-1	.	TGTGCCAGCAGCTGGGGGGAGAACACTGAAGCTTTCTTT	CASSWGENTEAFF
.	TRBV6-5	TRBJ1-1	.	TGTGCCAGCAGTCCCGCGGCAGCGAACACTGAAGCTTTCTTT	CASSPAAANTEAFF
.	TRBV6-1	TRBJ2-1	.	TGTGCCAGCAGTGGACCCGGGACAACATCCTACAATGAGCAGTTCTTC	CASSGPGTTSYNEQFF
.	TRBV3-1/TRBV3-2	TRBJ1-1	TRBD1	TGTGCCAGCAGCTACTCCGGGACAGGGGGAGAAGCTTTCTTT	CASSYSGTGGEAFF
few	TRBV7-2	TRBJ1-2	.	TGTGCCAGCAGCTTAGAAGGCCAGGGGAATGGCTACACCTTC	CASSLEGQGNGYTF
.	TRBV5-6	TRBJ1-5	TRBD1	TGTGCCAGCAGCTTGTCAGGGGGGAGTCAGCCCCAGCATTTT	CASSLSGGSQPQHF
.	TRBV11-2	TRBJ2-7	TRBD1	TGTGCCAGCAGCTACCTAGCCGGACAGGGTGGATACGAGCAGTACTTC	CASSYLAGQGGYEQYF
once	TRBV3-1/TRBV3-2	TRBJ1-1	.	TGTGCCAGCTGGAAGAAAGGGGCCAACACTGAAGCTTTCTTT	CASWKKGANTEAFF
.	TRBV27	TRBJ2-7	TRBD1	TGTGCCAGCAGTGCCGGGACAGGGAGGTACGAGCAGTACTTC	CASSAGTGRYEQYF
.	TRBV4-2	TRBJ2-1	TRBD2	TGTGCCAGCAGCCAAGATCTTCTTGCGGGGGGAATCTACAATGAGCAGTTCTTC	CASSQDLLAGGIYNEQFF
.	TRBV14	TRBJ1-1	TRBD1	TGTGCCAGCAGCGTTACAGGGGTTTTTAGCACTGAAGCTTTCTTT	CASSVTGVFSTEAFF
.	TRBV3-1/TRBV3-2	TRBJ1-4	.	TGTGCCAGCAGCCAACGGGGGGTGAGGTATGAAAAACTGTTTTTT	CASSQRGVRYEKLFF
.	TRBV5-6	TRBJ2-2	.	TGTGCCAGCACCAACCCATTCGGACGGGGCACCGGGGAGCTGTTTTTT	CASTNPFGRGTGELFF
.	TRBV15	TRBJ1-6	.	TGTGCCACCAGGAAGGGACAAATCGTAAATTCACCCCTCCACTTT	CATRKGQIVNSPLHF
.	TRBV12-3/TRBV12-4	TRBJ1-1	.	TGTGCCAGCGTCCGGACAGTGAACACTGAAGCTTTCTTT	CASVRTVNTEAFF
.	TRBV5-1	TRBJ1-1	.	TGCGCCAGCAGCTTGGGGGGGCAGTGGACTGAAGCTTTCTTT	CASSLGGQWTEAFF
.	TRBV7-2	TRBJ1-2	.	TGTGCCAGCAGCTTACGGGACACCGTTGGCTACACCTTC	CASSLRDTVGYTF
once	TRBV2	TRBJ1-2	TRBD1	TGTGCCAGCAGGCGTGGGACAGGACATTCCTATGGCTACACCTTC	CASRRGTGHSYGYTF
.	TRBV9	TRBJ1-2	.	TGTGCCAGCAGCCGATCCAACTCAGGGGTGGGGATCTATGGCTACACCTTC	CASSRSNSGVGIYGYTF
.	TRBV7-2	TRBJ1-5	.	TGTGCCAGCAGCCAAGGAGGACTAGACAATCAGCCCCAGCATTTT	CASSQGGLDNQPQHF
.	TRBV6-5	TRBJ2-3	.	TGTGCCAGCAAATTGACAGGCACAGATACGCAGTATTTT	CASKLTGTDTQYF
.	TRBV10-2	TRBJ1-5	.	TGCGCCAGCAGTGTTACAGGGAGCCTCAATCAGCCCCAGCATTTT	CASSVTGSLNQPQHF
.	TRBV7-2	TRBJ1-3	TRBD1	TGTGCCAGCAGCTGGACAGGCGAGGACACCATATATTTT	CASSWTGEDTIYF
.	TRBV6-1	TRBJ1-4	.	TGTGCCAGCAGTGGAGGCACTCGATCGGGGGCAACTAATGAAAAACTGTTTTTT	CASSGGTRSGATNEKLFF
.	TRBV12-5	TRBJ2-7	TRBD2	TGTGCTAGTGGTCGTGGGGGACTACACTCCTACGAGCAGTACTTC	CASGRGGLHSYEQYF
.	TRBV7-2	TRBJ2-7	.	TGTGCCAGCAGCTTAGCCCCAGCTGGCAGGAACGAGCAGTACTTC	CASSLAPAGRNEQYF
.	TRBV3-1/TRBV3-2	TRBJ2-1	TRBD2	TGTGCCAGCAGCCAAGTTAGCGGGGGGCCCAATGAGCAGTTCTTC	CASSQVSGGPNEQFF
.	TRBV6-5	TRBJ1-5	.	TGTGCCAGCAGTTACGCAGGGGCAAAGGCGAATCAGCCCCAGCATTTT	CASSYAGAKANQPQHF
.	TRBV28	TRBJ1-5	.	TGTGCCAGCAGTTTAGGTCCCTACTATAGCAATCAGCCCCAGCATTTT	CASSLGPYYSNQPQHF
.	TRBV10-3	TRBJ2-7	TRBD1	TGTGCCATCAGTGAGGTAGACAGGGGAAGCTACGAGCAGTACTTC	CAISEVDRGSYEQYF
few	TRBV29-1	TRBJ2-1	TRBD1	TGCAGCGTTGCCCGACAGGGTGTGCGGAATGAGCAGTTCTTC	CSVARQGVRNEQFF
once	TRBV9	TRBJ2-7	TRBD2	TGTGCCAGCAGCGTATCATACGGGACTAGCGGGACCTACGAGCAGTACTTC	CASSVSYGTSGTYEQYF
.	TRBV15	TRBJ2-4	.	TGTGCCACCAGCAGCGAGTTCACCATTCAGTACTTC	CATSSEFTIQYF
once	TRBV6-2/TRBV6-3	TRBJ1-2	.	TGTGCCAGCAGTTACTCGACGGGTATCTATGGCTACACCTTC	CASSYSTGIYGYTF
.	TRBV27	TRBJ1-1	.	TGTGCCAGCAGTTTAGGGGCAGGGATTAGTCGAGGCACTGAAGCTTTCTTT	CASSLGAGISRGTEAFF
.	TRBV5-1	TRBJ1-2	.	TGCGCCAGCAGCTTGAAACAGGGCAACTATGGCTACACCTTC	CASSLKQGNYGYTF
.	TRBV7-8	TRBJ1-5	.	TGTGCCAGCAGCTTAACGGGCGGGTCTGATCAGCCCCAGCATTTT	CASSLTGGSDQPQHF
.	TRBV11-2	TRBJ2-7	TRBD1	TGTGCCACCACCCTATCCCCGGGACAGAGTTTTTACGAGCAGTACTTC	CATTLSPGQSFYEQYF